What follows are 27 T cell receptor beta chains derived from one specimen sequenced in a study of shared clonotypes between healthy human individuals. Here immunoSEQ multiplex PCR was the method, and the copy in TCRdb shows in-frame clones only, minus some. In the table there are approximately 590,000 clones, around 95% of which are singletons. Only CD45RO-negative cells positively selected for CCR7 counted as naive CD8 cells, so terminally differentiated effector memory CD45RA+ cells were excluded. The sample comprised naive CD8+ T cells sorted from blood. Receptors originate from a woman aged 30 to 39 in good health.

The rearrangement links TRBV27 to TRBJ2-7, with TRBD1 matching over 8 bases. The V gene's germline CDR1 is MNHEY and CDR2 SMNVEV (reference sequence). With 6 bases clipped from V and 3 bases from J, the junction kept 10 bases outside the gene matches. This CDR3 is 15 amino acids long. CDR3 coding DNA: TGTGCCAGCAGCCCGCGGACAGGGACGATCTACGAGCAGTACTTC. It encodes CASSPRTGTIYEQYF.

The chain recombines TRBV5-4 with TRBJ1-3; D unclear. This CDR3 is 15 amino acids long. Trimming shortened V by 2 bases and J by 3 bases, and 12 bases separated the two germline ends. Germline lookup yields CDR1 SGHNT and CDR2 YYREEE (reference sequence). The CDR3 protein is CASSFLPRSGNTIYF. In nucleotides, the CDR3 is TGTGCCAGCAGCTTCCTGCCAAGGAGTGGAAACACCATATATTTT.

The V gene is TRBV7-9, the J gene TRBJ1-1; possible D gene TRBD1, 6 bases. Germline CDR1 reads SEHNR; CDR2 reads FQNEAQ (reference sequence). The CDR3 is made up of 15 amino acids. V dropped 1 base and J dropped 6 bases, with 15 bases sitting between them. CDR3 residues: CASSLETGSLPEAFF. As DNA, the CDR3 is TGTGCCAGCAGCTTAGAAACAGGGTCCCTTCCTGAAGCTTTCTTT.

The V and J genes are TRBV2 and TRBJ2-1; the D is unclear. This CDR3 is 14 amino acids long. Germline CDR1 and CDR2: SNHLY and FYNNEI. Deletions cut 7 bases from V and 0 bases from J, with 10 bases between. CDR3 in amino acids: CASIAESSYNEQFF. The CDR3 DNA follows: TGTGCCAGCATAGCTGAGAGCTCCTACAATGAGCAGTTCTTC.

The rearrangement links TRBV27 to TRBJ1-4; D gene uncertain. The CDR3 has 14 amino acids. Trimming removed 3 bases at V and 0 bases at J, with 5 bases between. Looked up from germline, CDR1 is MNHEY and CDR2 is SMNVEV (reference sequence). The CDR3 coding sequence is TGTGCCAGCAGTTTTGCGGCAACTAATGAAAAACTGTTTTTT. Encoded protein: CASSFAATNEKLFF.

The chain joins TRBV28 to TRBJ2-1; possibly TRBD2 for D (5 bases). Germline assignment: CDR1 MDHEN and CDR2 SYDVKM. Trimming cost V 6 bases and J 10 bases, with 10 bases left between them. The CDR3 totals 11 residues. CDR3 bases: TGTGCCAGCAGGTACCCGGGGGAGCAGTTCTTC. Its translation: CASRYPGEQFF.

The CDR3 DNA reads as TGTGCCAGCAGCGCGGACAGGGGAATCTTTAGCAATCAGCCCCAGCATTTT. Its protein is CASSADRGIFSNQPQHF. The genes are TRBV28 and TRBJ1-5; 9 positions agree with TRBD1. Germline loops: CDR1 MDHEN, CDR2 SYDVKM. The V gene end was trimmed by 6 bases and the J gene end by 0 bases; junction bases not matched to a gene: 9. The CDR3 has 17 residues.

J is TRBJ1-2 and V is TRBV6-6; maybe TRBD1 (5 bases). V was pared by 4 bases and J by 4 bases, with 13 bases between. The germline V gene encodes CDR1 MNHNY and CDR2 SVGAGI (reference sequence). The CDR3 sequence is 14 residues long. The CDR3 reads CASSSTVLSYGYTF. The CDR3 DNA follows: TGTGCCAGCAGTTCGACAGTTCTTTCCTATGGCTACACCTTC.

The chain recombines TRBV7-2 with TRBJ2-3; no reliable D call. Trimming cost V 5 bases and J 0 bases, with 6 bases left between them. CDR3 length: 13 amino acids. The germline gives CDR1 SGHTA, CDR2 FQGNSA. The CDR3 nucleotides read TGTGCCAGCAGCAAAGACAGCACAGATACGCAGTATTTT. Protein sequence: CASSKDSTDTQYF.

This clone was seen once. V is TRBV28 and J is TRBJ2-3; D possibly corresponds to TRBD2 (5 bases). Germline lookup yields CDR1 MDHEN and CDR2 SYDVKM. The CDR3 is 16 residues long. The V end was cut by 2 bases, the J end by 3 bases, with 15 bases between. This CDR3 is CASSLQTTPGTDTQYF. For the CDR3, the DNA is TGTGCCAGCAGTTTACAGACTACTCCCGGGACAGATACGCAGTATTTT.

V and J are TRBV4-1 and TRBJ2-5; TRBD1 aligns across 10 bases. The end of the DNA fits TRBJ2-7 better, so the J call may be wrong. This CDR3 is 15 amino acids long. Germline values: CDR1 MGHRA, CDR2 YSYEKL. DNA for the CDR3: TGCGCCAGCAGCCAAGGACAGGGGGCTGGGTACGAGCAGTACTTC. Protein product: CASSQGQGAGYEQYF.

The V gene is TRBV4-2, the J gene TRBJ2-7; 10 positions match TRBD1. The trim removed 1 base at V and 4 bases at J, leaving 7 bases unmatched. The CDR3 contains 16 residues. Germline V lookup: CDR1 LGHNA, CDR2 YNFKEQ. CDR3 amino acids: CASSQVGDRGRYEQYF. CDR3 sequence (DNA): TGTGCCAGCAGCCAAGTAGGGGACAGGGGACGATACGAGCAGTACTTC.

The table lists this clone with a count of one. In DNA form, the CDR3 reads TGTGCCAGCAAAGTTTACGCGGGTAACACCTACGAGCAGTACTTC. It specifies CASKVYAGNTYEQYF. This sequence joins TRBV28 and TRBJ2-7, with D possibly matching TRBD2 (5 bases). With 7 bases removed from V and 2 bases from J, the gap between germline ends came to 18 bases. Germline V gene lookup returns CDR1 MDHEN and CDR2 SYDVKM. The CDR3 extends over 15 amino acids.

V gene TRBV13 combines with J gene TRBJ2-7, with D tentatively TRBD2 (6 bases). The CDR3 covers 13 residues. The germline V gene has CDR1 PRHDT and CDR2 FYEKMQ (reference sequence). V was pared by 6 bases and J by 1 base, with 10 bases between. This CDR3 reads CASRGDLSYEQYF. The CDR3, as DNA: TGTGCCAGCAGGGGGGACTTATCCTACGAGCAGTACTTC.

The CDR3 DNA reads TGTGCCAGCAGCTTTTTGGGACCGGGAATCGGACGTAAAAACATTCAGTACTTC. Its translation is CASSFLGPGIGRKNIQYF. This chain uses TRBV5-6 with TRBJ2-4; D may match TRBD1 or TRBD2 (5 bases each). V dropped 2 bases and J dropped 4 bases, with 22 bases sitting between them. The CDR3 is 18 residues long. Germline values: CDR1 SGHDT, CDR2 YYEEEE. The whole variable domain, filled in from reference TRBV5-6 and TRBJ2-4, reads DAGVTQSPTHLIKTRGQQVTLRCSPKSGHDTVSWYQQALGQGPQFIFQYYEEEERQRGNFPDRFSGHQFPNYSSELNVNALLLGDSALYLCASSFLGPGIGRKNIQYFGAGTRLSVL.

The chain has TRBV2 and TRBJ1-2; 8 bases match TRBD1. Germline CDR1 reads SNHLY; CDR2 reads FYNNEI. V shed 4 bases, J shed 4 bases, and the junction held 14 bases outside the gene matches. This CDR3 spans 17 amino acids. In DNA, the CDR3 is TGTGCCAGCAGTGGATTGGGACAGGCATTTACTCTCTATGGCTACACCTTC. Translating it yields CASSGLGQAFTLYGYTF.

V usage is TRBV19 and J usage is TRBJ2-7; D perhaps matches TRBD2 (5 bases). Trimming pared 9 bases from V and 2 bases from J, leaving 14 bases between. This CDR3 is 13 amino acids long. Germline CDR1 is LNHDA and CDR2 is SQIVND (reference sequence). DNA for the CDR3: TGTGCCAGCCGACTGGGGAGTCCCTACGAGCAGTACTTC. It codes for CASRLGSPYEQYF.

This clone was recorded once. This CDR3 is CATHSGSSYNEQFF. The CDR3 nucleotides are TGTGCCACCCATAGCGGGAGCTCCTACAATGAGCAGTTCTTC. The chain joins TRBV28 to TRBJ2-1; TRBD2 agrees at 9 bases. The ends lost 10 bases at V and 0 bases at J; junction bases unmatched: 4. CDR3 size: 14 residues. Germline CDR1 and CDR2: MDHEN and SYDVKM.

The chain links TRBV29-1 to TRBJ1-1; the match to TRBD1 covers 9 bases. V dropped 7 bases and J dropped 2; count of bases not matched to a gene: 8. In germline, CDR1 is SQVTM, CDR2 ANQGSEA. This CDR3 contains 14 residues. Written as DNA, the CDR3 is TGCAGCGCCCTACCGGGACAGGGTAACACTGAAGCTTTCTTT. Protein: CSALPGQGNTEAFF.

This clone was counted once. The chain is built from TRBV5-5 and TRBJ1-4, with D maybe TRBD1 (6 bases). Between the trimmed V and J ends, which lost 0 bases and 8 bases, there was a span of 11 bases. The CDR3 loop spans 14 amino acids. Looked up from germline, CDR1 is SGHKS and CDR2 is YYEKEE (reference sequence). CDR3 protein: CASSLGRGKEKLFF. CDR3 coding DNA: TGTGCCAGCAGCTTGGGCAGGGGCAAAGAAAAACTGTTTTTT.

The V and J genes are TRBV7-9 and TRBJ2-5, with D unclear. This CDR3 region has 11 residues. Germline V gene data show CDR1 as SEHNR and CDR2 as FQNEAQ (reference sequence). Trimming cost V 6 bases and J 4 bases, with 6 bases left between them. Written as DNA, the CDR3 is TGTGCCAGCAGTTACCGAGAGACCCAGTACTTC. This translates into CASSYRETQYF.

The chain joins TRBV28 to TRBJ2-5; a weak D match, TRBD2 (6 bases). The germline V gene encodes CDR1 MDHEN and CDR2 SYDVKM. The CDR3 length is 13 residues. Trimming shortened V by 7 bases and J by 5 bases, and 14 bases separated the two germline ends. CDR3 residues: CASIPGGIETQYF. CDR3 nucleotides: TGTGCCAGCATCCCGGGCGGGATTGAGACCCAGTACTTC. Combining the CDR3 with reference TRBV28 and TRBJ2-5 gives the whole variable domain DVKVTQSSRYLVKRTGEKVFLECVQDMDHENMFWYRQDPGLGLRLIYFSYDVKMKEKGDIPEGYSVSREKKERFSLILESASTNQTSMYLCASIPGGIETQYFGPGTRLLVL.

As concerns this clone: An end of the junction differs from the germline gene, which may be a read error. V and J are TRBV6-5 and TRBJ1-1, with a tentative D call TRBD1 (6 bases). Germline V gives CDR1 MNHEY, CDR2 SVGAGI. There are 14 residues in the CDR3. The CDR3 spells CATSYGPGAAEAFF. The CDR3 DNA is TGTGCCACCAGTTATGGTCCGGGGGCAGCTGAAGCTTTCTTT.

The chain employs TRBV4-1 and TRBJ2-5; maybe TRBD2 (6 bases). The J call is uncertain, as TRBJ2-7 better fits the DNA end. Germline V gene data show CDR1 as MGHRA and CDR2 as YSYEKL. CDR3 length: 15 amino acids. The CDR3 loop is CASSQVPSASYEQYF. DNA for the CDR3: TGCGCCAGCAGCCAAGTCCCTAGCGCCTCCTACGAGCAGTACTTC.

The chain recombines TRBV7-2 with TRBJ2-3; 12 bases line up with TRBD1. CDR3 length: 15 residues. V gave up 5 bases and J gave up 5 bases; unmatched junction bases: 5. Germline assignment: CDR1 SGHTA and CDR2 FQGNSA. This CDR3 is CASSPGTGGLDTQYF. CDR3 in DNA: TGTGCCAGCAGCCCAGGGACAGGGGGCTTAGATACGCAGTATTTT.

The J gene is TRBJ2-3, the V gene TRBV5-1; TRBD1 matches 10 bases. V lost 4 bases, J lost 0 bases, and 11 bases stayed unmatched. The CDR3 has 18 amino acids. Germline-derived CDR1 and CDR2 are SGHRS and YFSETQ. This chain's CDR3 is CASSPGQGPSPSTDTQYF. The CDR3 DNA follows: TGCGCCAGCAGCCCGGGACAGGGGCCCTCGCCAAGCACAGATACGCAGTATTTT.

The sample holds one count of this clone. The V call is TRBV28, the J call TRBJ2-4; D gene ambiguous. The CDR3 consists of 14 residues. From germline, CDR1 is MDHEN and CDR2 SYDVKM. V was clipped by 8 bases and J by 6 bases, with 17 bases between them. The CDR3 sequence is CASQPRTDINIQYF. CDR3 DNA: TGTGCCAGCCAACCCCGGACGGATATAAACATTCAGTACTTC.